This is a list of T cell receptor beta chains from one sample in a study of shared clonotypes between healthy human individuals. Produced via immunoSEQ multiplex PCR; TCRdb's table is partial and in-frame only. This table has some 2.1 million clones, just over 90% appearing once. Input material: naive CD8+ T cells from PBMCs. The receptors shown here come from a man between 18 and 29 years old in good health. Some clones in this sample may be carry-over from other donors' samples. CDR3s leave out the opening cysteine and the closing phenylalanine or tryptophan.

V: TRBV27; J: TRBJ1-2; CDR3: ASTNGQGYGYT
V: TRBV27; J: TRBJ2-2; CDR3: ASRNGRTAGELF
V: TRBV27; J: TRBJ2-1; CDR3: ASSDIYNEQF
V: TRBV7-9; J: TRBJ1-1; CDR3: ASSPRQGIGDTEAF
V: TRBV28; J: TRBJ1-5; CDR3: ASSLYARDLKNQPQH
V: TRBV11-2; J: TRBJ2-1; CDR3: ASSPREGHEQF
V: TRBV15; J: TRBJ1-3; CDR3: ATSRQGPSSGNTIY
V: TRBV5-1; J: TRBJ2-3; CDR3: ASSWPSSGSATHYSTDTQY
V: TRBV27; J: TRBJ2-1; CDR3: ASSLGGRYNEQF
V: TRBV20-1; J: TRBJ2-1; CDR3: SAPGGNEQF
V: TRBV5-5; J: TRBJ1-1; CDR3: ASSPWGENTEAF
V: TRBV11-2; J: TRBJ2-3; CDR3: ASSHLAGSTDTQY
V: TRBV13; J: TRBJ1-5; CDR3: ASSVGGQGQPQH
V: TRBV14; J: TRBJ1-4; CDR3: ASSQSRGWDEKLF
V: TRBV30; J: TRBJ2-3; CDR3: AWSLLAGDQTQY
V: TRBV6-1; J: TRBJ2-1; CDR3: ASSEIPGSIIDNEQF
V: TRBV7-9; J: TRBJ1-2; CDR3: ASSETGGLWLRYT
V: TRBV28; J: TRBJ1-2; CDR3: ASIPQGYYGYT
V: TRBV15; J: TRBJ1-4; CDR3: ATSISRANEKLF
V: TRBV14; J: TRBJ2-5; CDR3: ASSPTSPKTGTQY
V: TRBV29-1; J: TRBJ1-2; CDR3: SVVPGNYGYT
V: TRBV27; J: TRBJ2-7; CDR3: ASSPLTEAYEQY
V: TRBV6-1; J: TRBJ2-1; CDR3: ASSEVAGGYNEQF
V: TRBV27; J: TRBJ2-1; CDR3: ASTYHEGYNEQF
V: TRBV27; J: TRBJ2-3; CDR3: ASSLFASTDTQY
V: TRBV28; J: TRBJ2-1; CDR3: ASSPTSGTDYYNEQF
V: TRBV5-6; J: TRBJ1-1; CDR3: ASSLAQGYPEAF
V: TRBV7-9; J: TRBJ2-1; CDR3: ASSFQNEQF
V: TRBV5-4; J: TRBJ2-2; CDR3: ASSPGTSGYTGELF
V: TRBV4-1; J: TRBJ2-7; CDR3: ASSQDDTGYEQY
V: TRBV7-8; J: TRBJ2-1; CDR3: ASSWGLAGGNEQF
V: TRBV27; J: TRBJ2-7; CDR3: ASSLGLTAYEQY
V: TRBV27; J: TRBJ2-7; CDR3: ASSLSGSVGEQY
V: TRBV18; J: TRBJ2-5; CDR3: ASSPLLGTSGVLETQY
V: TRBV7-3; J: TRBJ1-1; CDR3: ASSLSRAGTEAF
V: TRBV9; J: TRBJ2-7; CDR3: ASSVGGRAIYEQY
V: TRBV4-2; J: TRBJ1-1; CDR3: ASSQLNRGAADEAF
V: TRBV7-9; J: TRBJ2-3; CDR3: ASSPTADTQY
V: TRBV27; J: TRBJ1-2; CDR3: ASSPLRTGDGYT
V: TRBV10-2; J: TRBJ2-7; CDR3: ASIGDRSYEQY
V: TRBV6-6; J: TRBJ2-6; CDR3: ASSYPQVSGANVLT
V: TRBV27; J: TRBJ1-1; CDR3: ASTPSWRLNTEAF
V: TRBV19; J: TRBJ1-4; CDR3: ASSALGARESEKLF
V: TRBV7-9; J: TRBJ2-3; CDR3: ASSTRGTGLVRDTQY
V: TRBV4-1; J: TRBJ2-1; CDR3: ASSPLAETYNEEQF
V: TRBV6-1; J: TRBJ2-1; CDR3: ASRPGGNEQF
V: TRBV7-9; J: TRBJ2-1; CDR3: ASSLAGNQQF
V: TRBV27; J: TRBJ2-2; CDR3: ASRGSGLAGAGELF
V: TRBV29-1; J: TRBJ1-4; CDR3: SVPSGRSGEKLF
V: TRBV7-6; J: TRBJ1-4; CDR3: ASSLDGAKLF
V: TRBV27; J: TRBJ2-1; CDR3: ASSFHGTRSYNEQF
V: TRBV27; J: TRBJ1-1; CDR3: ASSFQLSSLGEAF
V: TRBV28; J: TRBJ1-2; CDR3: ASSLPGVLDYGYT
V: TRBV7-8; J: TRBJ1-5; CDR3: ASSLDGGFGNQPQH
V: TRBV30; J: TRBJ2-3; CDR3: AWSGYSGTGDTDTQY
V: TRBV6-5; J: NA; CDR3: ASSGTSFSEQY
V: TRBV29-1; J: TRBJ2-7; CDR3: SVEGGNSYEQY
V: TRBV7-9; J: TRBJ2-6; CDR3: ALKGDRSSGANVLT
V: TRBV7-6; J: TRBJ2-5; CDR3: ASSLAGGRAQY